The clone carrying this T cell receptor (beta chain) was picked up a small number of times. Its antigen is unidentified. The data were taken from a study of CD8+ T cells in alopecia areata. Findings and limits, study-wide: Whereas mice showed it more clearly, TCR sharing across patients was murkier, possibly because of HLA.

As the sequencing template, cDNA was produced by extracting RNA and reverse transcribing it. Data came from immunoSEQ multiplex PCR; TCRdb stores just in-frame clones and leaves some out. There are about 100,000 clones in the sample; approximately 61% occur only once, and roughly a quarter lies in the top ten. The CDR3 is made up of 13 amino acids. The germline V gene has CDR1 MNHEY and CDR2 SVGAGI. With 2 bases clipped from V and 8 bases from J, the junction kept 5 bases outside the gene matches. Input material: NKG2D-low CD8+ T cells sorted from blood. The chain uses TRBV6-5 and TRBJ1-2; 7 nucleotides line up with TRBD1. This receptor was obtained from a human donor with alopecia areata. This CDR3 is CASSYGAGGGYTF. As DNA, the CDR3 is TGTGCCAGCAGTTACGGAGCAGGGGGAGGCTACACCTTC.